This record covers a single TCR beta chain. Which antigen it targets is not known. No quality values exist for individual bases; no much larger clone is one base distant. This specimen comes from a study of blood T cell repertoires in COVID-19 (dated by TCRdb to between 2020 and 2021). For the wider study: Samples from collaborators originated in the United States, Italy and Spain and spanned both the acute and convalescent phases of COVID-19. Samples were obtained from the ongoing ImmuneRACE study (first 160 participants) and from about 1,300 subjects provided by 6 global collaborators. Where HLA class I and class II types were available, the types were taken from metadata supplied by the sample provider, not from assay-based typing. The prospective study material was composed of cDNA or gDNA derived from T cells, B-cell-depleted T cells, or PBMCs. The sample metadata nearly always contained a de-identified subject ID, COVID-19 status, age in years and sex. Subjects who had been exposed to COVID-19, were actively infected with it, or had recovered from it provided the deeply sampled blood TCRbeta repertoires that made up the dataset. The repertoires were made available in a free public database intended to serve as a resource for research on the immune response to SARS-CoV-2. General study outcomes and caveats: Clinical and demographic metadata were provided uncurated, with the amount varying by source and participant.

The immunoSEQ Assay, a bias-controlled multiplex PCR, was used to amplify TCRbeta CDR3 regions from genomic DNA. The study's own analysis went as follows. Nucleated cell counts per sample were estimated from amplification of reference gene primers within the assay. To quantify the absolute abundance of each unique TCRbeta CDR3 rearrangement, sequence reads were collapsed and filtered. For each sample, productive Simpson clonality was calculated by taking the square root of Simpson's diversity index across productive rearrangements. TCRdb retrieved this table from immuneACCESS and kept in-frame rearrangements only. Not all clones are present; in checked studies, unresolved V genes account for under half, and no reason is known for the remainder. For V, J and clone size, that table is used; D and trimming come from the DNA. Recorded for this sample are a few hundred thousand clones; about 87% of them occurred a single time. The leading ten clones occupy around 13% of the sample.

One collaborating source in Seattle enrolled patients during active infection and followed them longitudinally through the course of disease. Whole blood was collected in K2EDTA tubes by collaborating institutions according to the institutions' own protocols. Collaborator samples were shipped for TCRbeta analysis as frozen whole blood, isolated PBMCs, or DNA extracted from either sample type. V gives up 3 bases and J gives up 0 bases, and the segment between their germline ends measures 14 bases. The CDR3 runs 16 amino acids, cysteine and phenylalanine included. Left in the record is the CDR3 DNA by itself, 48 bases read in frame from the first base. Per the germline V gene (reference sequence), LGHDT is the CDR1 and YNNKEL is the CDR2.

Sequenced material: peripheral blood. The sequence was collected from a woman aged 45-65 years with COVID-19, enrolled during active disease. The chain is made from TRBV3-1 (or the pseudogene TRBV3-2) and TRBJ1-1, with TRBD1 as a weak D call on 6 bases. CDR3 loop: CASSHRFTGLNTEAFF. The DNA reads TGTGCCAGCAGCCACCGATTTACAGGGCTGAACACTGAAGCTTTCTTT.